One and the same sample provided the 11 T cell receptor beta chains below, sequenced in a study of T cells in Graves' hyperthyroidism and ophthalmopathy. Amplification targeted TCR beta CDR3 regions from RNA transcripts. HTBI primers were employed in a first-round RT-PCR of the TCR CDR3. TCRdb used MiXCR to reprocess the multiplex PCR reads, holding one entry per CDR3 protein. The repertoire holds 500,000 to 600,000 distinct CDR3 sequences, with approximately 49% as singletons. Sequenced sample: peripheral blood or thyroid tissue (not recorded which). Receptors were obtained from an adult woman with Graves' disease, either hyperthyroidism or ophthalmopathy (not recorded which).

This clonotype was seen at least ten times. V and J are TRBV19 and TRBJ1-5; D possibly corresponds to TRBD1 (5 bases). CDR1 and CDR2 from the germline V gene are LNHDA and SQIVND (reference sequence). V gave up 3 bases and J gave up 4 bases, with 10 bases separating them. The CDR3 is made up of 14 amino acids. The CDR3 protein is CASSIVGHNQPQHF. The CDR3 nucleotides read TGTGCCAGTAGTATTGTGGGGCATAATCAGCCCCAGCATTTT.

The chain employs TRBV4-2 and TRBJ1-4, with TRBD1 identical over 8 bases. This CDR3 has 13 residues. Germline CDR1 reads LGHNA; CDR2 reads YNFKEQ. The V segment lost 6 bases and the J segment 7 bases; nucleotides outside the gene matches: 4. CDR3 sequence: CASRQGDGEKLFF. In DNA, the CDR3 is TGTGCCAGCAGACAGGGGGACGGTGAAAAACTGTTTTTT.

This clonotype was counted many times. The chain is built from TRBV15 and TRBJ2-7, with D unresolved. The CDR3 is 14 amino acids. V was cut by 0 bases and J by 4 bases, with 10 bases left in between. The germline gives CDR1 LNHNV, CDR2 YYDKDF (reference sequence). The CDR3 region is CATSRDLRGYEQYF. In DNA, the CDR3 is TGTGCCACCAGCAGAGATCTAAGAGGATACGAGCAGTACTTC. The whole variable domain, remainder taken from reference TRBV15 and TRBJ2-7, is DAMVIQNPRYQVTQFGKPVTLSCSQTLNHNVMYWYQQKSSQAPKLLFHYYDKDFNNEADTPDNFQSRRPNTSFCFLDIRSPGLGDTAMYLCATSRDLRGYEQYFGPGTRLTVT.

The chain joins TRBV5-1 to TRBJ1-1; 9 nucleotides match TRBD1. CDR1 SGHRS and CDR2 YFSETQ come from the germline V gene. The CDR3 has 14 amino acids. The CDR3, as DNA: TGCACCATCACAGGGGGCCTATCGAACACTGAAGCTTTCTTT. Amino acid sequence: CTITGGLSNTEAFF.

This clonotype has more than one count but fewer than ten. This chain uses TRBV15 with TRBJ2-7, with TRBD2 identical over 10 bases. V was pared by 3 bases and J by 2 bases, with 4 bases of the junction left unmatched. The CDR3 contains 15 residues. Germline V lookup: CDR1 LNHNV, CDR2 YYDKDF (reference sequence). CDR3 protein: CATSSLSGRAYEQYF. The CDR3 region has the DNA TGTGCCACCAGCAGTTTAAGCGGGAGGGCCTACGAGCAGTACTTC. The full variable domain, its missing parts supplied by reference TRBV15 and TRBJ2-7, is DAMVIQNPRYQVTQFGKPVTLSCSQTLNHNVMYWYQQKSSQAPKLLFHYYDKDFNNEADTPDNFQSRRPNTSFCFLDIRSPGLGDTAMYLCATSSLSGRAYEQYFGPGTRLTVT.

Regarding this clonotype: A much larger clone sits a single nucleotide away, making a read error possible. The chain recombines TRBV12-3 or TRBV12-4 with TRBJ1-2; no definite D call. Trimming removed 8 bases at V and 3 bases at J, with 10 bases between. The CDR3 has 12 residues. Here the CDR3 DNA reads TGTGCCAGCGGCCCCCGGTACTATGGCTACACCTTC. Amino acid sequence: CASGPRYYGYTF.

This clonotype has a handful of counts. The rearrangement links TRBV24-1 to TRBJ1-2, with TRBD1 matching over 8 bases. The CDR3 has 14 amino acids. Per the germline V gene, CDR1 is KGHDR and CDR2 is SFDVKD. J lost 8 bases, V lost 3 bases, and 7 bases had no gene match. Here the CDR3 reads CATSDLGQGHGYTF. The CDR3 DNA reads TGTGCCACCAGTGATCTCGGACAGGGACACGGCTACACCTTC.

This clonotype showed up many times. This chain connects TRBV6-1 to TRBJ2-7; 7 bases fit TRBD2. Germline V gives CDR1 MNHNS, CDR2 SASEGT. The CDR3 runs 12 residues. Trimming at V came to 6 bases and at J to 2 bases, leaving 1 base not matched to a gene. CDR3 amino acids: CASRSGTYEQYF. The CDR3 region has the DNA TGTGCCAGCAGAAGCGGGACCTACGAGCAGTACTTC.

In DNA form, the CDR3 reads TGTGCCAGCAGCGCCGACAGGGCAGAGAACGAGCAGTACTTC. Translation: CASSADRAENEQYF. The chain employs TRBV9 and TRBJ2-7, with 7 bases matching TRBD1. Trimming removed 3 bases from V and 5 bases from J; junction bases left unmatched: 8. The CDR3 runs to 14 residues. Germline V gives CDR1 SGDLS, CDR2 YYNGEE.

Worth noting for this clonotype: Mismatch with germline at one junction end may stem from a read error. The gene calls are TRBV29-1 and TRBJ2-5; TRBD1 agrees at 10 bases. Per the germline V gene, CDR1 is SQVTM and CDR2 is ANQGSEA. The CDR3 has 15 amino acids. CDR3 sequence (DNA): TGCAGCGTCGAAGGGACAGGGGTCGGGCAAGAGACCCAGTACTTC. This translates into CSVEGTGVGQETQYF.

The sample holds one count of this clonotype. This chain connects TRBV5-1 to TRBJ1-1; D may be TRBD1 (6 bases). Trimming took off 3 bases at V and 4 bases at J, with 16 bases between the two ends. Germline CDR1 reads SGHRS; CDR2 reads YFSETQ. This CDR3 comprises 15 residues. Here the CDR3 DNA reads TGCGCCAGCAGCTCAGGAGCGGGGGGCCTCACTGAAGCTTTCTTT. The encoded protein is CASSSGAGGLTEAFF.